The clone carrying this TCR beta chain was counted only a few times. Profiling relied on immunoSEQ multiplex PCR, and the TCRdb table lists in-frame clones only, not all of them. The sample lists 330,000 or so clones; roughly 71% were seen once. This specimen belongs to a study of cytotoxic CD8 clonotypes in ibrutinib-treated CLL. Germline V gives CDR1 MNHNS, CDR2 SASEGT. This CDR3 spans 12 amino acids. The ends lost 7 bases at V and 7 bases at J; junction bases unmatched: 4. The sample here was PBMCs, taken after 36 months of ibrutinib treatment. The chain employs TRBV6-1 and TRBJ1-2, with 9 nucleotides matching TRBD1. The TCR originated in a human donor with chronic lymphocytic leukemia. The CDR3 here is CASTTGGLGYTF. CDR3 in DNA: TGTGCCAGCACCACAGGGGGCCTTGGCTACACCTTC.